This T cell receptor (beta chain) came from a study of shared clonotypes between healthy human individuals. Study context: Per donor, three plates held CD4 naive cells, three held CD4 memory, two held CD8 naive and one held CD8 memory. Broader study findings: Blood was the sole source, and tissue repertoires probably differ. A few donors had 5% to 6.5% of their naive CD4 clonotypes in common.

The authors split each subset's genomic DNA evenly across several immunoSEQ plates. Using immunoSEQ multiplex PCR, the repertoire was profiled, and TCRdb retains in-frame clones only, with some absent. The data contain approximately 1,000,000 clones, around 78% of them seen just once; the ten biggest clones take up 0.5% to 0.6%. As for this clone: Its matching antigen is unknown.

CDR1 is SQVTM, CDR2 ANQGSEA, per germline. V was trimmed by 0 bases and J by 6 bases, leaving 5 bases between them. This CDR3 comprises 11 residues. The source material was memory CD4+ T cells from PBMCs. Subset meaning: CD45RA-negative fraction. The J gene is TRBJ1-2, the V gene TRBV29-1; no clear D. The TCR sequence derives from a man between 18 and 35 years old in good health. Some clones in this sample may be carry-over from other donors' samples. The CDR3 DNA follows: TGCAGCGTTGAAGAATATGATGGCTACACCTTC. This sequence encodes CSVEEYDGYTF.